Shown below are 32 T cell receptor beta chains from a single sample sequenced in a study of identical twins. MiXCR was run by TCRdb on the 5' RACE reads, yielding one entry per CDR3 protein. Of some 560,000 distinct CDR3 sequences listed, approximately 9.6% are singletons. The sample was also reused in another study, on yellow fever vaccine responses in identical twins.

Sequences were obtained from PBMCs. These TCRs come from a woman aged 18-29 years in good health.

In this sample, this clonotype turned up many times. The CDR3 DNA reads as TGTGCCAGCAGTTTTGGTATTCCCTACGAGCAGTACTTC. Encoded protein: CASSFGIPYEQYF. This sequence joins TRBV12-3 or TRBV12-4 and TRBJ2-7; D not resolved. The CDR3 loop spans 13 amino acids. V lost 3 bases to trimming and J lost 2 bases, with 8 bases between them.

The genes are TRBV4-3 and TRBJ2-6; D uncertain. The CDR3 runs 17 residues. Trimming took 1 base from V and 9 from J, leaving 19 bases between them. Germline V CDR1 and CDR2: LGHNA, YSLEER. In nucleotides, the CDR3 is TGCGCCAGCAGCCAAGGCCAAAACAATCCGGCCAACAACGTCCTGACTTTC. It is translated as CASSQGQNNPANNVLTF.

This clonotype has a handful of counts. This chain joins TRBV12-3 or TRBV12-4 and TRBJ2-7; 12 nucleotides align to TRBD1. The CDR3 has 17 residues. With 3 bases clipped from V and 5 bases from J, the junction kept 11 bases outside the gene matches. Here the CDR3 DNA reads TGTGCCAGCAGTTTCGCCCGAATGAGGGACAGGGGGCACGAGCAGTACTTC. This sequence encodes CASSFARMRDRGHEQYF.

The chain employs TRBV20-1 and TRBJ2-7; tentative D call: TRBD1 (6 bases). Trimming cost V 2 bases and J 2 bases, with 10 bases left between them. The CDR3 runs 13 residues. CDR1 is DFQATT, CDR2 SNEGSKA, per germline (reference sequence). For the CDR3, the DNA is TGCAGTGCTAGATCAGGGGCCCCCTACGAGCAGTACTTC. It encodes CSARSGAPYEQYF.

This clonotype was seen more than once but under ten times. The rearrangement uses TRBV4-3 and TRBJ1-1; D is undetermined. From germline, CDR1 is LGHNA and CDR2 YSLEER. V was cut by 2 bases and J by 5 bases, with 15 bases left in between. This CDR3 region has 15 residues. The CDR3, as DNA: TGCGCCAGCAGCCAAAAAACTTTGGGAGGGACTGAAGCTTTCTTT. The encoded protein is CASSQKTLGGTEAFF.

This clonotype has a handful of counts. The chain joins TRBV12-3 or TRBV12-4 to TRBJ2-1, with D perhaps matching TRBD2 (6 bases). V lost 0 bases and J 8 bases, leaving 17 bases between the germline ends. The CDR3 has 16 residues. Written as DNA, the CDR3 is TGTGCCAGCAGTTTAGCGGGAGGAGCCCCCCTTGATGAGCAGTTCTTC. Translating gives CASSLAGGAPLDEQFF.

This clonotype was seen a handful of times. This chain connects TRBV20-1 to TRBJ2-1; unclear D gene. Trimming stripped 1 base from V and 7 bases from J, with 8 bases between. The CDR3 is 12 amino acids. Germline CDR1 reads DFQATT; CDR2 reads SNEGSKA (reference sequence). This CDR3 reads CSARGAANEQFF. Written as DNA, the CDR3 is TGCAGTGCTAGAGGGGCCGCTAATGAGCAGTTCTTC.

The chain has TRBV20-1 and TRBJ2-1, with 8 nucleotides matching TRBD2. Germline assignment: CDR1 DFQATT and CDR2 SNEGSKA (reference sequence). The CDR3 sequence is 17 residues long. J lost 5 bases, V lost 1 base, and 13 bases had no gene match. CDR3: CSARVPGGLGTNNEQFF. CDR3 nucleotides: TGCAGTGCTAGAGTCCCCGGGGGACTAGGAACTAACAATGAGCAGTTCTTC.

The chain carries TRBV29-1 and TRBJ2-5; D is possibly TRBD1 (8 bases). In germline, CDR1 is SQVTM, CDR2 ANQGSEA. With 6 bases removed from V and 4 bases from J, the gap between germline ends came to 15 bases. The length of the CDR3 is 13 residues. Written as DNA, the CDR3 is TGCAGCGTCATTACAGGGGGGGGAGAGACCCAGTACTTC. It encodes CSVITGGGETQYF.

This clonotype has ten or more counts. The CDR3 spells CASRKSGHDEQYF. The CDR3 nucleotides are TGTGCCAGCAGGAAATCGGGACACGACGAGCAGTACTTC. This chain links TRBV28 with TRBJ2-7; possibly TRBD1 for D (6 bases). The ends were cut back, 6 bases at V and 5 bases at J, with 14 bases in the middle. The CDR3 extends over 13 amino acids. CDR1 MDHEN and CDR2 SYDVKM come from the germline V gene.

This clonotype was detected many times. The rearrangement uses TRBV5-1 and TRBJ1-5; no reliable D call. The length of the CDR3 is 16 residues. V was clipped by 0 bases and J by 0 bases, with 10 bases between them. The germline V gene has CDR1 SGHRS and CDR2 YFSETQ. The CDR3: CASSLGGRDSNQPQHF. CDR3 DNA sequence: TGCGCCAGCAGCTTGGGTGGTCGGGATAGCAATCAGCCCCAGCATTTT.

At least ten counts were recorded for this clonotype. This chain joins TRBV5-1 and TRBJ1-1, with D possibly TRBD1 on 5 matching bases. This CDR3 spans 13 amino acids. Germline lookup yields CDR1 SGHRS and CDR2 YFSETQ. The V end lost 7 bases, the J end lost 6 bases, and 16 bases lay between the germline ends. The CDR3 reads CASADRAGAEAFF. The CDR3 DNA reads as TGCGCCAGCGCAGACAGAGCCGGAGCTGAAGCTTTCTTT.

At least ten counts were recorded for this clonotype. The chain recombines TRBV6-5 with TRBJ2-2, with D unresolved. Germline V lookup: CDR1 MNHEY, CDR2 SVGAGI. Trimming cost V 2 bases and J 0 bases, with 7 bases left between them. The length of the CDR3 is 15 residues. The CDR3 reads CASSYTDPNTGELFF. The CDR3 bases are TGTGCCAGCAGTTACACGGACCCGAACACCGGGGAGCTGTTTTTT.

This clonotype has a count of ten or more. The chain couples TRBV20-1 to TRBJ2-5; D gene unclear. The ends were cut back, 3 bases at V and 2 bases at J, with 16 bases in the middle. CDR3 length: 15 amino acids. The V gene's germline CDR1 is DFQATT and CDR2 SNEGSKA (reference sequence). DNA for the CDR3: TGCAGTGCTAGCAGACCCCCGAGAAAACAAGAGACCCAGTACTTC. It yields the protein CSASRPPRKQETQYF.

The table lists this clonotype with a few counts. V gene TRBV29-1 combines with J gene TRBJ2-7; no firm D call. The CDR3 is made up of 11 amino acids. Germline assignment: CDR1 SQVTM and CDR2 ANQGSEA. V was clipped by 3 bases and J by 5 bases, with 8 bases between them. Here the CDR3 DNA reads TGCAGCGTTGATAGCAGGAACGAGCAGTACTTC. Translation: CSVDSRNEQYF.

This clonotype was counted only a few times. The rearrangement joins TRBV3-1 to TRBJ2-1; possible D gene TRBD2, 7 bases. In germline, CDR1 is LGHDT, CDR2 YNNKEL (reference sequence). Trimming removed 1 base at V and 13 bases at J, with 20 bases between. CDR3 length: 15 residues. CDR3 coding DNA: TGTGCCAGCAGCCAAGGGCGTGGGGGGGCAGGCCATCAGTTCTTC. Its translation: CASSQGRGGAGHQFF.

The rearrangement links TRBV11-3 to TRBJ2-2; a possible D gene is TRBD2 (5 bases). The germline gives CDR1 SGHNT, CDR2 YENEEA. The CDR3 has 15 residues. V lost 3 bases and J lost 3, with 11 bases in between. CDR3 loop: CASSFNFGDTGELFF. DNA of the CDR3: TGTGCCAGCAGCTTTAACTTCGGGGACACCGGGGAGCTGTTTTTT.

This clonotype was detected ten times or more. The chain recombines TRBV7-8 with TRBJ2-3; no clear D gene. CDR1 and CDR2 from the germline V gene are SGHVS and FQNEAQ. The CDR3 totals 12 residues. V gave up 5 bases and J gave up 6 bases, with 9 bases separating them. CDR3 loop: CASSQYGDTQYF. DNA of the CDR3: TGTGCCAGCAGCCAATATGGGGATACGCAGTATTTT.

CDR3 nucleotides: TGTGCCAGCAGTGTTCGGGTCGGGTGTAAGACTAGTTCCTACGAGCAGTACTTC. Amino acids: CASSVRVGCKTSSYEQYF. V and J are TRBV6-4 and TRBJ2-7, with D perhaps matching TRBD2 (6 bases). The CDR3 has 18 residues. Trimming shortened V by 4 bases and J by 1 base, and 23 bases separated the two germline ends. Germline V gene data show CDR1 as MRHNA and CDR2 as SNTAGT.

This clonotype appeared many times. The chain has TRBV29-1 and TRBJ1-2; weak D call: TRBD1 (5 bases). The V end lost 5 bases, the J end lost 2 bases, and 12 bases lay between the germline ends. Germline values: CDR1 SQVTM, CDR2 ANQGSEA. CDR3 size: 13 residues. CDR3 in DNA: TGCAGCGTTCCAGGGAAAACCAACTATGGCTACACCTTC. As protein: CSVPGKTNYGYTF.

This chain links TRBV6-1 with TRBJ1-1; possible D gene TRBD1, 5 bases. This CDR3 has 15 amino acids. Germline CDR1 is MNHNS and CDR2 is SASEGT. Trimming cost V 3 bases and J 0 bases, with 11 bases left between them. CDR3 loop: CASSEVLGVNTEAFF. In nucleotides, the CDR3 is TGTGCCAGCAGTGAGGTCCTGGGGGTGAACACTGAAGCTTTCTTT.

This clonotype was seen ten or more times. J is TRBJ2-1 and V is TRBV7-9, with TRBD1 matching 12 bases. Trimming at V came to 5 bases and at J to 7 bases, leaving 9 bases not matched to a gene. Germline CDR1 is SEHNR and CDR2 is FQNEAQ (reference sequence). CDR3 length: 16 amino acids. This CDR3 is CASSRKPGQGANEQFF. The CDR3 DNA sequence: TGTGCCAGCAGCCGGAAACCGGGACAGGGGGCTAATGAGCAGTTCTTC.

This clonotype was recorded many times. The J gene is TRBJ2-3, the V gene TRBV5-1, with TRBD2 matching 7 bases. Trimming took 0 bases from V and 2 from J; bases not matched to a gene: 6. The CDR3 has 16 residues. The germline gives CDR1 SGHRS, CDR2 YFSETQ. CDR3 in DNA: TGCGCCAGCAGCTTGGATGCTAGCGGATACACAGATACGCAGTATTTT. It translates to CASSLDASGYTDTQYF.

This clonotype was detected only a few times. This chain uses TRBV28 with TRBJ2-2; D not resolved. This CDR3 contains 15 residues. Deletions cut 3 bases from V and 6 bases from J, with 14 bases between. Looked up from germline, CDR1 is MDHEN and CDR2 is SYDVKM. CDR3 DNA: TGTGCCAGCAGTTTGGGTAGGGCAAACGCCGGGGAGCTGTTTTTT. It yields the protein CASSLGRANAGELFF.

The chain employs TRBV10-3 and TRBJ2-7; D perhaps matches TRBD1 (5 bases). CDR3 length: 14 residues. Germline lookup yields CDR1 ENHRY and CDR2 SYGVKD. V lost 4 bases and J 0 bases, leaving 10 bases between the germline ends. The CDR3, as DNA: TGTGCCATCAGTGTCGGACAAAACTCCTACGAGCAGTACTTC. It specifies CAISVGQNSYEQYF.

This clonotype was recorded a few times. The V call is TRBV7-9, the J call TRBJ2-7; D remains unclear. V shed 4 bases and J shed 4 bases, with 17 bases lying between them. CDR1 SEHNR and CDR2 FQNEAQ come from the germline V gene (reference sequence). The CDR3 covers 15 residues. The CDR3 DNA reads TGTGCCAGCAGCTACGGACCCCCCAGAGGATACGAGCAGTACTTC. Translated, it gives CASSYGPPRGYEQYF. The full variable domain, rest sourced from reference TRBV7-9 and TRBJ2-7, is DTGVSQNPRHKITKRGQNVTFRCDPISEHNRLYWYRQTLGQGPEFLTYFQNEAQLEKSRLLSDRFSAERPKGSFSTLEIQRTEQGDSAMYLCASSYGPPRGYEQYFGPGTRLTVT.

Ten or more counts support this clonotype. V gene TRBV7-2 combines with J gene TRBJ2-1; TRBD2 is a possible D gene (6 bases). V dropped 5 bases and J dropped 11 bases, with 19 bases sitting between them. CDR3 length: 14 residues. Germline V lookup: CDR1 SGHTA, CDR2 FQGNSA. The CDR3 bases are TGTGCCAGCAGCCAATCAATGGGGGAGGAGAAGCAGTTCTTC. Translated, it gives CASSQSMGEEKQFF.

CDR3 coding DNA: TGCAGCGTGCTCAGGGGAACAGATACGCAGTATTTT. Translating gives CSVLRGTDTQYF. J is TRBJ2-3 and V is TRBV29-1; a weak D match, TRBD1 (6 bases). Germline-derived CDR1 and CDR2 are SQVTM and ANQGSEA. CDR3 length equals 12 residues. The V and J ends lost 6 bases and 3 bases respectively, with 10 bases between them.

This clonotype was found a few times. DNA of the CDR3: TGTGCCAGCACCACAGCGGGACCGACCTACGAGCAGTACTTC. It yields the protein CASTTAGPTYEQYF. V and J are TRBV6-1 and TRBJ2-7; 7 bases are shared with TRBD2. The CDR3 extends over 14 amino acids. Germline CDR1 is MNHNS and CDR2 is SASEGT. V dropped 7 bases and J dropped 2; count of bases not matched to a gene: 8.

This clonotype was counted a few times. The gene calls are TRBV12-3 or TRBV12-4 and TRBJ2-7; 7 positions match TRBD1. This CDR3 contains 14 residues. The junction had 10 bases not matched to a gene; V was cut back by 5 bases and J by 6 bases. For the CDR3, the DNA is TGTGCCAGCAGTCACAGGGACAGACGGCTCGAGCAGTACTTC. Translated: CASSHRDRRLEQYF.

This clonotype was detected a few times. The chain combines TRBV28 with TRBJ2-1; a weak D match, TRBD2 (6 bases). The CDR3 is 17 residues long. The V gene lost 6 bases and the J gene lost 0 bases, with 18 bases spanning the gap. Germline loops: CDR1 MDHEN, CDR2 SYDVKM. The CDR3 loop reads CASSTLGAGSSYNEQFF. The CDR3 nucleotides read TGTGCCAGCAGCACACTAGGTGCGGGGAGCTCCTACAATGAGCAGTTCTTC.

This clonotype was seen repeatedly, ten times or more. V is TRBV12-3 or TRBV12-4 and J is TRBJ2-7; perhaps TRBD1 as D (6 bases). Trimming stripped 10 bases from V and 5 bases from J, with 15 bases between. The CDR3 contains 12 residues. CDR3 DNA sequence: TGTGCCATAGGACAGACTCCTAACGAGCAGTACTTC. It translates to CAIGQTPNEQYF.